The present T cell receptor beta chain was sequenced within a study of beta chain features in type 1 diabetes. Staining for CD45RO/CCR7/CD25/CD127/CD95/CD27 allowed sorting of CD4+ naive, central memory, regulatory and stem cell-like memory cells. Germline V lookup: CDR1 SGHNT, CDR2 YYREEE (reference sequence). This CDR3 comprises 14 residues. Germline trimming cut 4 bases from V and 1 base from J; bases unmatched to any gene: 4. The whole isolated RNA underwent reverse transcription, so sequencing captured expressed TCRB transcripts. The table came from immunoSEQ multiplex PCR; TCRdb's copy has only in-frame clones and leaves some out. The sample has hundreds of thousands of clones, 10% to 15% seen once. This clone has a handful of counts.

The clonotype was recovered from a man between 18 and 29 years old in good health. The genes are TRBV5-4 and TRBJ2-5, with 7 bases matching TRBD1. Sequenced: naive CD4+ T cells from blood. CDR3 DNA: TGTGCCAGCAGCCATAACAGGGGCCAAGAGACCCAGTACTTC. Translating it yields CASSHNRGQETQYF.